A selection of T cell receptor beta chains follows, all from one sample in a study of shared clonotypes between healthy human individuals. Only in-frame clones appear in the TCRdb table, and some are missing; sequencing was by immunoSEQ multiplex PCR. The sample has approximately 2,200,000 clones, 93% seen once; the top ten hold 1.5% to 2%. Material: naive CD8+ T cells from PBMCs. The receptors were gathered from a man aged 18 to 30 in good health. Some clones in this sample may be carry-over from other donors' samples. CDR3s include the opening cysteine and the closing phenylalanine or tryptophan. The D gene is left open where the match is weak. For some rows the clone size is stated as once, few or many, or as a class when expanded; others skip it.

V gene	clone size	J gene	D gene	CDR3 DNA	CDR3 protein
TRBV25-1	.	TRBJ2-5	TRBD2	TGTGCCAGCAGTGGCCCCGGGACTAGCGGTTCCATGGAGACCCAGTACTTC	CASSGPGTSGSMETQYF
TRBV27	.	TRBJ2-1	TRBD1	TGTGCCAGCGGGGGGACAGGCGGTTTAGGCGAGCAGTTCTTC	CASGGTGGLGEQFF
TRBV5-6	.	TRBJ2-1	TRBD1	TGTGCCAGCAGCGTAGGACAGGAGGCGTCCTACAATGAGCAGTTCTTC	CASSVGQEASYNEQFF
TRBV28	.	TRBJ2-5	.	TGTGCCAGCAGTTTGGACGGATTCGGGGAGACCCAGTACTTC	CASSLDGFGETQYF
TRBV9	.	TRBJ2-3	TRBD1	TGTGCCAGCAGCCTAGGGGGCAGTAGCACAGATACGCAGTATTTT	CASSLGGSSTDTQYF
TRBV6-6	.	TRBJ2-3	TRBD2	TGTGCCAGCGGACCTCGGGAGGGGGGAACAGATACGCAGTATTTT	CASGPREGGTDTQYF
TRBV6-5	.	TRBJ2-7	TRBD2	TGTGCCAGCAGTTACTCGGCGGGAGGTCCGTCCTACGAGCAGTACTTC	CASSYSAGGPSYEQYF
TRBV7-2	.	TRBJ2-7	.	TGTGCCAGCAGCTTAACCCCGAGGGGGCGCGGGGACGAGCAGTACTTC	CASSLTPRGRGDEQYF
TRBV10-2	.	TRBJ2-1	.	TGCGCCAGCAGTGAGTCGACCGCTGGTAGCGAGTATAACAATGAGCAGTTCTTC	CASSESTAGSEYNNEQFF
TRBV4-3	.	TRBJ1-4	.	TGCGCCAGCAGCCAAGTGGAAGGTGATGAAAAACTGTTTTTT	CASSQVEGDEKLFF
TRBV10-3	.	TRBJ1-3	.	TGTGCCATCAGGGATGCCACGACGGAGGGAAACACCATATATTTT	CAIRDATTEGNTIYF
TRBV6-5	.	TRBJ2-5	.	TGTGCCAGCAGTTTACTCCAGCGGGCCTACCAAGAGACCCAGTACTTC	CASSLLQRAYQETQYF
TRBV9	.	TRBJ2-7	TRBD2	TGTGCCAGCAGCGTAGCTTTGAGCGGGGAGACCTACGAGCAGTACTTC	CASSVALSGETYEQYF
TRBV6-5	few	TRBJ1-1	.	TGTGCCAGCAGTTACTCAGGGGGAACTGAAGCTTTCTTT	CASSYSGGTEAFF
TRBV15	.	TRBJ2-7	.	TGTGCCACCACGGAAGGACGAAACGAGCAGTACTTC	CATTEGRNEQYF
TRBV27	.	TRBJ1-2	.	TGTGCCAGCAGTCCAGCAAGCCTCTATGGCTACACCTTC	CASSPASLYGYTF
TRBV19	.	TRBJ2-7	.	TGTGCCAGTAGTACCAGGCCTACCTACGAGCAGTACTTC	CASSTRPTYEQYF
TRBV27	.	TRBJ2-7	.	TGTGCCAGCAGACCGGGACATCTCTACGAGCAGTACTTC	CASRPGHLYEQYF
TRBV27	.	TRBJ2-1	.	TGTGCCAGCAGTTCCCTAGCGTTTAATGAGCAGTTCTTC	CASSSLAFNEQFF
TRBV27	once	TRBJ2-2	TRBD1	TGTGCCAGCATCGGCCTGAGGGGACCCGGGACAGGGGTCACCGGGGAGCTGTTTTTT	CASIGLRGPGTGVTGELFF
TRBV27	.	TRBJ2-7	.	TGTGCCAGCAGCCAATATCGAGGCGGACACTGGGGGCAGTACTTC	CASSQYRGGHWGQYF
TRBV7-9	.	TRBJ2-2	.	TGTGCCAGCAGCTTAGTGGTGGGGAACACCGGGGAGCTGTTTTTT	CASSLVVGNTGELFF
TRBV27	.	TRBJ2-7	.	TGTGCCAGCAGTCCAAGGGGAGAAGGGTCCTACGAGCAGTACTTC	CASSPRGEGSYEQYF
TRBV19	.	TRBJ2-5	.	TGTGCCAGTAGTATAATTCTCGGGCCTCGGGAGACCCAGTACTTC	CASSIILGPRETQYF
TRBV2	.	TRBJ2-4	TRBD2	TGTACCAGCAGTGATGGAGTAGCGGGGTACAAAAACATTCAGTACTTC	CTSSDGVAGYKNIQYF
TRBV27	.	TRBJ2-7	TRBD2	TGTGCCAGCAGACCTTGGGGTCAAGCGGGAGGTGGCGAGCAGTACTTC	CASRPWGQAGGGEQYF
TRBV27	.	TRBJ1-5	.	TGTGCCAGCAGTTTCTCCGCAGGGGCTAATCAGCCCCAGCATTTT	CASSFSAGANQPQHF
TRBV7-8	.	TRBJ2-1	TRBD2	TGTGCCAGCGAGCGGGAGGGGGGTTACAATGAGCAGTTCTTC	CASEREGGYNEQFF
TRBV7-9	few	TRBJ2-2	.	TGTGCCAGCAGCTTAGGTGCGGGACAATACACCGGGGAGCTGTTTTTT	CASSLGAGQYTGELFF
TRBV9	.	TRBJ2-7	TRBD2	TGTGCCAGCAGCGTAGCTCAGACTAGCCTCTGGGACGAGCAGTACTTC	CASSVAQTSLWDEQYF
TRBV7-9	.	TRBJ2-1	.	TGTGCCAGCAGCATCACTAGAGCTGAGCAGTTCTTC	CASSITRAEQFF
TRBV6-1	.	TRBJ1-5	.	TGTGCCAGCAGCTCGTCCCGGGGTAGCAATCAGCCCCAGCATTTT	CASSSSRGSNQPQHF
TRBV6-5	.	TRBJ2-3	TRBD1	TGTGCCAGCGAGACAGGGGTTGGCACAGATACGCAGTATTTT	CASETGVGTDTQYF
TRBV7-2	.	TRBJ1-4	TRBD1	TGTGCCAGCAGCCTCCCGGGACAGGGGAGGGTACGGGGTGAAAAACTGTTTTTT	CASSLPGQGRVRGEKLFF
TRBV7-2	.	TRBJ1-1	.	TGTGCCAGCAGGCGAACAGGGATGAACACTGAAGCTTTCTTT	CASRRTGMNTEAFF
TRBV28	.	TRBJ2-3	TRBD2	TGTGCCAGCGGACCGACTAGACTAGCGGGAGGCACAGATACGCAGTATTTT	CASGPTRLAGGTDTQYF
TRBV10-3	.	TRBJ1-1	.	TGTGCCATCAGTGATAGGGCAGGCATGAACACTGAAGCTTTCTTT	CAISDRAGMNTEAFF
TRBV6-6	.	TRBJ2-7	TRBD1	TGTGCCAGCAGTTACCTGACAGGGGGGTACGAGCAGTACTTC	CASSYLTGGYEQYF
TRBV9	.	TRBJ2-1	TRBD2	TGTGCCAGCAGCGTAGGTAGCGGGAGAACCATGGGGAATGAGCAGTTCTTC	CASSVGSGRTMGNEQFF